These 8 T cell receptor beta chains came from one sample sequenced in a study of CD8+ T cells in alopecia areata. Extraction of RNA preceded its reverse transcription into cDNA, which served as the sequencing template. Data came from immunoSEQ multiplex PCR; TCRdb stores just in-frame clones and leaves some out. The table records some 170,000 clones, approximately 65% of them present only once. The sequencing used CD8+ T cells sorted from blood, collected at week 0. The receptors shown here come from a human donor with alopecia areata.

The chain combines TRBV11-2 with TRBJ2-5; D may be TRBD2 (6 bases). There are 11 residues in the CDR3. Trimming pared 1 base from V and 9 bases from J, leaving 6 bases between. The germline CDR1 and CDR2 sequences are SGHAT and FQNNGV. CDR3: CASSLGEAQYF. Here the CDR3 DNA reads TGTGCCAGCAGCTTAGGGGAGGCCCAGTACTTC.

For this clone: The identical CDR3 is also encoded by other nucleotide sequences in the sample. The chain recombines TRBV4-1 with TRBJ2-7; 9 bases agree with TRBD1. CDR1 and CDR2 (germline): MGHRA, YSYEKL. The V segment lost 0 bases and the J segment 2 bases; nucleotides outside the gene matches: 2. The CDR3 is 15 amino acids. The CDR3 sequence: CASSQDTGGTYEQYF. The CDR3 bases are TGCGCCAGCAGCCAAGATACAGGGGGCACCTACGAGCAGTACTTC.

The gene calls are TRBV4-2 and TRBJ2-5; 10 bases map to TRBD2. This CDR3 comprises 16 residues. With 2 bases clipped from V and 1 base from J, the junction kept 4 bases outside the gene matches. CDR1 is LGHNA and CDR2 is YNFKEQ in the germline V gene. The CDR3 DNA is TGTGCCAGCAGCCAACTAGCGGGGGACCTCCAAGAGACCCAGTACTTC. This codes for CASSQLAGDLQETQYF.

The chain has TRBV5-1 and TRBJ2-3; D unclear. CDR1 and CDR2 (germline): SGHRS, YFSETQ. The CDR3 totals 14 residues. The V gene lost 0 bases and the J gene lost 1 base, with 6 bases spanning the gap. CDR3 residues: CASSLAPGTDTQYF. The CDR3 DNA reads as TGCGCCAGCAGCTTGGCACCTGGCACAGATACGCAGTATTTT. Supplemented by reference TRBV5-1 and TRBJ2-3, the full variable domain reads KAGVTQTPRYLIKTRGQQVTLSCSPISGHRSVSWYQQTPGQGLQFLFEYFSETQRNKGNFPGRFSGRQFSNSRSEMNVSTLELGDSALYLCASSLAPGTDTQYFGPGTRLTVL.

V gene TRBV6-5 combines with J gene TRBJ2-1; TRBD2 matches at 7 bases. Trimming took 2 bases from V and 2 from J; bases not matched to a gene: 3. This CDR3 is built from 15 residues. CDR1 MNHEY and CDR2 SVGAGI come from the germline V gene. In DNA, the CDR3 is TGTGCCAGCAGTTACCTTGGGGGGGCCTACAATGAGCAGTTCTTC. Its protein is CASSYLGGAYNEQFF.

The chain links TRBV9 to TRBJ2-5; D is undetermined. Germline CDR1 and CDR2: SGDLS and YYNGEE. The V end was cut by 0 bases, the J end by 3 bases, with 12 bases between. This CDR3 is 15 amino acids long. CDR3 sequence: CASSVDLRTKETQYF. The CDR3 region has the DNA TGTGCCAGCAGCGTAGATCTGCGGACGAAAGAGACCCAGTACTTC. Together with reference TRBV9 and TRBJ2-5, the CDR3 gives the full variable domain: DSGVTQTPKHLITATGQRVTLRCSPRSGDLSVYWYQQSLDQGLQFLIQYYNGEERAKGNILERFSAQQFPDLHSELNLSSLELGDSALYFCASSVDLRTKETQYFGPGTRLLVL.

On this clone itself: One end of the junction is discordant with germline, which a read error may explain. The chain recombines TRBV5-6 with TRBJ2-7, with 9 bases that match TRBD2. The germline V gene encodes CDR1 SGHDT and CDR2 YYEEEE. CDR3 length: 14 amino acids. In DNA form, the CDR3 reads TGTGCCAGCAGCTCCGGGACTAGCTCCCACGAGCAGCACTTC. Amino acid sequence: CASSSGTSSHEQHF.

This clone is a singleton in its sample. CDR3 DNA: TGTGCCAGCAGTTACGGCCGGGAGGGCAAAGCTTTCTTT. Protein: CASSYGREGKAFF. This rearrangement joins TRBV6-5 to TRBJ1-1, with D unresolved. With 2 bases removed from V and 9 bases from J, the gap between germline ends came to 13 bases. CDR1 is MNHEY and CDR2 is SVGAGI in the germline V gene. The CDR3 has 13 residues.